Described below is a single TCR beta chain sequence and its context. Its antigen is unidentified. Caucasian adults living in Nashville, Tennessee, provided all samples. Naive CD45RA+ and memory CD45RA-negative subsets were split from CD4+ cells. The data were taken from a study of shared clonotypes between healthy human individuals. Study results and limitations: Of the naive CD4 clonotypes, around 4.9% were shared across a few donors.

Germline V gives CDR1 KGHSH, CDR2 LQKENI. This CDR3 has 13 amino acids. Deletions cut 4 bases from V and 4 bases from J, with 9 bases between. Original processing notes: Sequence data from immunoSEQ were junction-only and lacked quality scores; consequently, filtering differed. Sequenced by immunoSEQ multiplex PCR; TCRdb stores in-frame clones only, minus some. V and J calls and clone size come straight from that table; D and trimming were deduced from the DNA. The repertoire holds under 750,000 clones, with around 70% as singletons. Sequencing input: memory CD4+ T cells sorted from blood. Documented subset: CD45RA-negative fraction. This clonotype was sampled from a woman aged 25 to 45 in good health. The chain recombines TRBV18 with TRBJ2-3; maybe TRBD1 (6 bases). CDR3 in DNA: TGTGCCAGCTCACTCCGGACAGCAGATACGCAGTATTTT. This codes for CASSLRTADTQYF. Using reference TRBV18 and TRBJ2-3 for the parts outside the CDR3, the full variable domain is NAGVMQNPRHLVRRRGQEARLRCSPMKGHSHVYWYRQLPEEGLKFMVYLQKENIIDESGMPKERFSAEFPKEGPSILRIQQVVRGDSAAYFCASSLRTADTQYFGPGTRLTVL.